These T cell receptor beta chains were read from a single sample in a study of blood T cell repertoires in COVID-19. The assay was immunoSEQ multiplex PCR, and TCRdb's table has in-frame clones only and misses some. The table shows over 80,000 clones, with 70% to 85% occurring only once. The source material was peripheral blood. All receptors derive from a woman aged 45-59 years with acute or convalescent COVID-19. The CDR3 runs from the conserved cysteine through the conserved F or W. A D gene is named only where the DNA matches it firmly. The listing skips clone size in some rows; elsewhere it reads once, few, many or a size class.

cdr3_aa: CASGGAGGGYNEQFF
cdr3_nt: TGCGCCAGCGGGGGGGCGGGGGGCGGGTACAATGAGCAGTTCTTC
clone_size: NA
j_call: TRBJ2-1
d_call: TRBD2
v_call: TRBV10-2

cdr3_aa: CASSLSGGASEQYF
cdr3_nt: TGTGCCAGCAGCTTAAGCGGGGGGGCCAGCGAGCAGTACTTC
clone_size: NA
j_call: TRBJ2-7
d_call: TRBD2
v_call: TRBV7-3

cdr3_aa: CASSSGTPKDTFELFF
cdr3_nt: TGTGCCAGCAGCTCGGGGACTCCCAAGGACACCTTCGAGCTGTTTTTT
clone_size: few
j_call: TRBJ2-2
d_call: NA
v_call: TRBV7-9

cdr3_aa: CASSQDTGSRSYTF
cdr3_nt: TGTGCCAGCAGCCAAGATACGGGGAGCCGCAGCTACACCTTC
clone_size: NA
j_call: TRBJ1-2
d_call: NA
v_call: TRBV4-2

cdr3_aa: CASSYSQGSNSPLHF
cdr3_nt: TGTGCCAGCAGTTACTCACAGGGGTCTAATTCACCCCTCCACTTT
clone_size: NA
j_call: TRBJ1-6
d_call: TRBD1
v_call: TRBV6-5

cdr3_aa: CASSWDSGGASVRYGYTF
cdr3_nt: TGTGCCAGCAGCTGGGACTCAGGGGGCGCATCTGTCCGCTATGGCTACACCTTC
clone_size: NA
j_call: TRBJ1-2
d_call: TRBD1
v_call: TRBV7-2

cdr3_aa: CASSRQGGFQETQYF
cdr3_nt: TGTGCCAGCAGTCGACAGGGGGGTTTCCAAGAGACCCAGTACTTC
clone_size: NA
j_call: TRBJ2-5
d_call: TRBD1
v_call: TRBV28

cdr3_aa: CASSAKTDIYNSPLHF
cdr3_nt: TGTGCCAGCAGCGCCAAGACAGATATCTATAATTCACCCCTCCACTTT
clone_size: NA
j_call: TRBJ1-6
d_call: NA
v_call: TRBV9

cdr3_aa: CASSSGRTGNYGYTF
cdr3_nt: TGTGCCAGCAGTTCGGGACGGACAGGGAACTATGGCTACACCTTC
clone_size: NA
j_call: TRBJ1-2
d_call: TRBD1
v_call: TRBV11-2

cdr3_aa: CASREQGVHGYTF
cdr3_nt: TGTGCCAGCAGAGAACAGGGGGTACATGGCTACACCTTC
clone_size: NA
j_call: TRBJ1-2
d_call: TRBD1
v_call: TRBV27

cdr3_aa: CASSQKAGLSYEQYF
cdr3_nt: TGCGCCAGCAGCCAAAAGGCAGGCCTCTCCTACGAGCAGTACTTC
clone_size: NA
j_call: TRBJ2-7
d_call: NA
v_call: TRBV4-1

cdr3_aa: CASSTYQPGANEKLFF
cdr3_nt: TGTGCCAGTAGTACGTATCAACCCGGGGCTAATGAAAAACTGTTTTTT
clone_size: NA
j_call: TRBJ1-4
d_call: NA
v_call: TRBV19

cdr3_aa: CASAPVFDQPQHF
cdr3_nt: TGTGCCAGCGCACCGGTTTTCGATCAGCCCCAGCATTTT
clone_size: NA
j_call: TRBJ1-5
d_call: NA
v_call: TRBV6-6

cdr3_aa: CAWSVWGAQYF
cdr3_nt: TGTGCCTGGAGTGTATGGGGAGCGCAGTACTTC
clone_size: NA
j_call: TRBJ2-7
d_call: NA
v_call: TRBV30

cdr3_aa: CAIRGGVGETQYF
cdr3_nt: TGTGCCATCAGGGGAGGGGTCGGAGAGACCCAGTACTTC
clone_size: once
j_call: TRBJ2-5
d_call: TRBD2
v_call: TRBV10-3

cdr3_aa: CASSQVDRGQDYGYTF
cdr3_nt: TGTGCCAGCAGCCAAGTAGACAGGGGGCAGGACTATGGCTACACCTTC
clone_size: few
j_call: TRBJ1-2
d_call: TRBD1
v_call: TRBV14

cdr3_aa: CASSLGTANYGYTF
cdr3_nt: TGCGCCAGCAGCTTGGGGACAGCCAACTATGGCTACACCTTC
clone_size: NA
j_call: TRBJ1-2
d_call: NA
v_call: TRBV5-1

cdr3_aa: CASSFSGGVSLREQFF
cdr3_nt: TGTGCCAGCAGTTTTAGCGGGGGGGTGTCCCTGAGAGAGCAGTTCTTC
clone_size: NA
j_call: TRBJ2-1
d_call: TRBD2
v_call: TRBV27

cdr3_aa: CSVGGTGDQPQHF
cdr3_nt: TGCAGCGTTGGTGGGACAGGGGATCAGCCCCAGCATTTT
clone_size: NA
j_call: TRBJ1-5
d_call: TRBD1
v_call: TRBV29-1

cdr3_aa: CASTDALQGGSGGYTF
cdr3_nt: TGTGCCAGCACTGACGCATTACAGGGGGGTAGTGGTGGCTACACCTTC
clone_size: NA
j_call: TRBJ1-2
d_call: TRBD1
v_call: TRBV3-1/TRBV3-2

cdr3_aa: CASSGVEGEQYF
cdr3_nt: TGTGCCAGCAGTGGGGTCGAGGGAGAGCAGTACTTC
clone_size: NA
j_call: TRBJ2-7
d_call: NA
v_call: TRBV2

cdr3_aa: CATSSGWSSGANVLTF
cdr3_nt: TGTGCCACCAGTTCGGGATGGTCCTCTGGGGCCAACGTCCTGACTTTC
clone_size: NA
j_call: TRBJ2-6
d_call: NA
v_call: TRBV24-1

cdr3_aa: CASSPTLSGNTIYF
cdr3_nt: TGCGCCAGCAGCCCAACTCTCTCTGGAAACACCATATATTTT
clone_size: NA
j_call: TRBJ1-3
d_call: NA
v_call: TRBV5-1

cdr3_aa: CASSFAGGPSSYEQYF
cdr3_nt: TGTGCCAGCAGTTTTGCGGGGGGCCCAAGCTCCTACGAGCAGTACTTC
clone_size: NA
j_call: TRBJ2-7
d_call: TRBD2
v_call: TRBV28

cdr3_aa: CASSQEAGAYNEQFF
cdr3_nt: TGTGCCAGCAGCCAAGAGGCAGGGGCCTACAATGAGCAGTTCTTC
clone_size: NA
j_call: TRBJ2-1
d_call: NA
v_call: TRBV3-1/TRBV3-2

cdr3_aa: CASSPNTGELFF
cdr3_nt: TGTGCCAGCAGTCCTAACACCGGGGAGCTGTTTTTT
clone_size: NA
j_call: TRBJ2-2
d_call: NA
v_call: TRBV6-5

cdr3_aa: CASGLDGSTFF
cdr3_nt: TGTGCTAGTGGTTTGGACGGTTCGACTTTCTTT
clone_size: once
j_call: TRBJ1-1
d_call: NA
v_call: TRBV12-5

cdr3_aa: CASSVGRRDEKLFF
cdr3_nt: TGTGCCAGCAGCGTAGGACGGAGGGATGAAAAACTGTTTTTT
clone_size: NA
j_call: TRBJ1-4
d_call: NA
v_call: TRBV9

cdr3_aa: CASSRRPITGMGVNSPLHF
cdr3_nt: TGTGCCAGCAGCCGACGACCCATTACAGGGATGGGCGTAAATTCACCCCTCCACTTT
clone_size: NA
j_call: TRBJ1-6
d_call: NA
v_call: TRBV6-6

cdr3_aa: CASRPLDVGDQPQHF
cdr3_nt: TGTGCCAGCCGCCCTCTGGACGTGGGAGATCAGCCCCAGCATTTT
clone_size: NA
j_call: TRBJ1-5
d_call: NA
v_call: TRBV28

cdr3_aa: CASSLSGADNSPLHF
cdr3_nt: TGCGCCAGCAGCTTGTCAGGGGCCGATAATTCACCCCTCCACTTT
clone_size: NA
j_call: TRBJ1-6
d_call: NA
v_call: TRBV5-1